This TCR beta chain is drawn from a study of cytomegalovirus exposure and HLA in healthy donors. Concerning this clone: Its matching antigen is unknown.

General study points: High sensitivity and specificity were reportedly achieved when the classifier diagnosed cytomegalovirus status. Among TCR beta chains, those listed as cytomegalovirus-associated numbered about 160. TCR clusters originating in the first cohort tended to co-occur in the 120 validation repertoires, according to a later analysis. In vitro testing confirmed a few CMV-associated chains as specific for CMV antigens.

The table came from immunoSEQ multiplex PCR; TCRdb's copy has only in-frame clones and leaves some out. The data hold about 56,000 clones, with around nine tenths observed a single time. Specimen: PBMCs. The receptor's source is a young man in good health and CMV-seronegative.

CDR3 in DNA: TGTGCCAGCAGCGGACAGGGAGGCTACACCTTC. Its protein product is CASSGQGGYTF. V gene TRBV4-2 combines with J gene TRBJ1-2; 8 bases line up with TRBD1. Losses at the gene ends were 5 bases for V and 8 bases for J; bases not matched to a gene: 1. Per the germline V gene, CDR1 is LGHNA and CDR2 is YNFKEQ. The CDR3 length is 11 residues.